The 13 T cell receptor beta chains in this list originate from one sample, sequenced in a study of breast tumors, draining lymph nodes, adjacent tissues. TCRdb reprocessed the multiplex PCR reads via MiXCR and lists one record per CDR3 protein. The table has nearly 110,000 distinct CDR3 sequences, more than 25% seen once. Samples came from axillary lymph nodes draining the breast cancer. The sample comprised axillary lymph node tissue. Receptor source: a female donor with breast cancer. Some clones in this sample may be carry-over from other donors' samples.

This clonotype was observed at least ten times. This chain connects TRBV6-6 to TRBJ2-3; D gene uncertain. The V end was cut by 0 bases, the J end by 2 bases, with 6 bases between. This CDR3 comprises 14 residues. Germline V gene lookup returns CDR1 MNHNY and CDR2 SVGAGI (reference sequence). CDR3 nucleotides: TGTGCCAGCAGTTACTCCACTCACACAGATACGCAGTATTTT. Translating gives CASSYSTHTDTQYF.

There are many counts of this clonotype. The V gene is TRBV20-1, the J gene TRBJ1-3; the D gene is possibly TRBD1 (6 bases). This CDR3 region has 17 residues. The V gene's germline CDR1 is DFQATT and CDR2 SNEGSKA (reference sequence). V lost 0 bases and J lost 0, with 15 bases in between. Here the CDR3 reads CSARDVGGLSSGNTIYF. CDR3 coding DNA: TGCAGTGCTAGAGATGTAGGGGGGCTCAGCTCTGGAAACACCATATATTTT.

This clonotype showed up just a few times. A much larger clone sits a single nucleotide away, making a read error possible. The genes are TRBV6-5 and TRBJ2-7; 7 nucleotides line up with TRBD1. This CDR3 has 15 residues. The germline CDR1 and CDR2 sequences are MNHEY and SVGAGI. Written as DNA, the CDR3 is TGTGCCAGCAGTCACTCCCGACAGGGAGTGGGAGAGCAGTACTTC. This encodes CASSHSRQGVGEQYF.

CDR3 DNA sequence: TGCGCCAGCAGCCAGAGGAGGGACACCGGGGAGAGAAGACGGGGCTACACCTTC. Translation: CASSQRRDTGERRRGYTF. V and J are TRBV4-3 and TRBJ1-2, with D maybe TRBD1 (6 bases). The CDR3 extends over 18 amino acids. Germline V CDR1 and CDR2: LGHNA, YSLEER. V lost 3 bases and J 8 bases, leaving 28 bases between the germline ends.

Only a few counts were recorded for this clonotype. The chain joins TRBV14 to TRBJ1-1; D is unresolved. Germline V gene data show CDR1 as SGHDN and CDR2 as FVKESK. This CDR3 comprises 15 residues. Trimming took 1 base from V and 1 from J, leaving 10 bases between them. The CDR3 loop reads CASSQATLPNTEAFF. CDR3 coding DNA: TGTGCCAGCAGCCAAGCGACGTTGCCGAACACTGAAGCTTTCTTT. Drawing the rest from reference TRBV14 and TRBJ1-1, the complete variable domain is EAGVTQFPSHSVIEKGQTVTLRCDPISGHDNLYWYRRVMGKEIKFLLHFVKESKQDESGMPNNRFLAERTGGTYSTLKVQPAELEDSGVYFCASSQATLPNTEAFFGQGTRLTVV.

This clonotype was seen at least ten times. The V gene is TRBV29-1, the J gene TRBJ2-2; D gene unclear. The CDR3 is 10 residues long. Germline CDR1 reads SQVTM; CDR2 reads ANQGSEA. For the CDR3, the DNA is TGCAGTGTGAACACCGGGGAGCTGTTTTTT. Its translation is CSVNTGELFF.

This clonotype was seen repeatedly, ten times or more. J is TRBJ2-7 and V is TRBV27; 10 nucleotides align to TRBD2. Germline values: CDR1 MNHEY, CDR2 SMNVEV (reference sequence). Trimming removed 4 bases from V and 0 bases from J; junction bases left unmatched: 3. The CDR3 is 15 amino acids. The CDR3 DNA reads TGTGCCAGCAGTTCGCTAGCGGGAGCCTCCTACGAGCAGTACTTC. Amino acid sequence: CASSSLAGASYEQYF.

V and J are TRBV12-3 or TRBV12-4 and TRBJ1-6; TRBD1 matches 9 bases. The junction had 10 bases not matched to a gene; V was cut back by 7 bases and J by 9 bases. CDR3 length equals 15 residues. CDR3 in DNA: TGTGCCAGCAACCGGGACAGGGAGAGGAGTTCACCCCTCCACTTT. Translating gives CASNRDRERSSPLHF.

The CDR3 DNA is TGTGCCAGCAGTGATGGGGACAGGCTCTCATCAATCTATGGCTACACCTTC. Translation gives CASSDGDRLSSIYGYTF. The V and J genes are TRBV6-1 and TRBJ1-2, with TRBD1 identical over 8 bases. Germline V gene sequence: CDR1 MNHNS, CDR2 SASEGT. The CDR3 runs to 17 residues. The ends lost 3 bases at V and 4 bases at J; junction bases unmatched: 13.

This clonotype appeared many times. The V gene is TRBV18, the J gene TRBJ1-4; D unresolved. This CDR3 comprises 12 residues. The germline V gene has CDR1 KGHSH and CDR2 LQKENI. The V gene lost 2 bases and the J gene lost 15 bases, with 13 bases spanning the gap. DNA for the CDR3: TGTGCCAGCTCACCATCCGGGGTGATCATGTTTTTT. Its translation: CASSPSGVIMFF.

This clonotype turned up a few times. It may be a read error: a sequence one base away is much more abundant. V gene TRBV6-5 combines with J gene TRBJ2-3, with 11 positions matching TRBD2. Per the germline V gene, CDR1 is MNHEY and CDR2 is SVGAGI. This CDR3 is 15 amino acids long. V shed 5 bases and J 4 bases; nucleotides not matched to a gene: 5. As DNA, the CDR3 is TGTGCCAGCAGTCACCTAGCGGGAGGCTCAGATACGCAGTATTTT. This codes for CASSHLAGGSDTQYF.

This clonotype appeared many times. The chain has TRBV19 and TRBJ2-3; D is ambiguous. V lost 3 bases and J 1 base, leaving 8 bases between the germline ends. Germline loops: CDR1 LNHDA, CDR2 SQIVND (reference sequence). This CDR3 comprises 14 residues. CDR3 loop: CASSIPARTDTQYF. The CDR3 coding sequence is TGTGCCAGTAGTATCCCCGCCCGCACAGATACGCAGTATTTT.

This clonotype came up many times. This chain links TRBV28 with TRBJ1-3; D remains unclear. Germline CDR1 is MDHEN and CDR2 is SYDVKM. The CDR3 loop spans 14 amino acids. Trimming stripped 3 bases from V and 0 bases from J, with 6 bases between. The CDR3 loop is CASSFPGSGNTIYF. The CDR3 DNA is TGTGCCAGCAGTTTCCCGGGCTCTGGAAACACCATATATTTT.